One TCR beta chain is described in this entry. Relative to the germline gene, one junction end is altered; a read error may explain this. Libraries for naive CD8 T cells, which were made from approximately 22,000 to 940,000 sorted cells, drew on 10%, 30% or 50% of the RNA. The data stem from a study of molecular identifiers for immune sequencing clone quantification. Bulk TCR library preparation followed previously described methods with listed TCR primers. TCRdb reprocessed the PCR reads with MiXCR, giving one entry per CDR3 protein. The sample lists about 640,000 distinct CDR3 sequences, 15% to 20% occurring once. Germline CDR1 reads MNHEY; CDR2 reads SMNVEV (reference sequence). The length of the CDR3 is 17 residues.

The receptor was derived from a human donor in good health. Some libraries in this study had Jurkat cell RNA spiked in. Sequencing was performed on naive CD8+ T cells from blood, with Jurkat cell RNA spiked in. Sample subset: FACS-sorted CD8+CD4-CCR7+CD45RA+ naive T cells. The chain is built from TRBV27 and TRBJ1-2; 7 bases agree with TRBD1. The CDR3 DNA is TGTGCCAGCGGTTTAATTGGGCCGGGACAGCAACCTTATGGCTACACCTTT. Its translation is CASGLIGPGQQPYGYTF.